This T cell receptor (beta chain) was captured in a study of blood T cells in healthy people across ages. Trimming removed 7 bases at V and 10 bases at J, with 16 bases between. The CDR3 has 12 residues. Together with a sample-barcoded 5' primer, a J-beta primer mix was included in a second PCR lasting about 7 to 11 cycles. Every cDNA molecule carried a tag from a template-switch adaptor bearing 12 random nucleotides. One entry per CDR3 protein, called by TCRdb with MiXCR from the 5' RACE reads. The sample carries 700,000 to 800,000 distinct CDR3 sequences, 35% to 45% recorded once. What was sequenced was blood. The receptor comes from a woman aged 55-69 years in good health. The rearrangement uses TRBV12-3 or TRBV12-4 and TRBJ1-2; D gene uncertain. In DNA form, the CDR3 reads TGTGCCAGCACGGCGCTCTACGGGATCTACACCTTC. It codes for CASTALYGIYTF.